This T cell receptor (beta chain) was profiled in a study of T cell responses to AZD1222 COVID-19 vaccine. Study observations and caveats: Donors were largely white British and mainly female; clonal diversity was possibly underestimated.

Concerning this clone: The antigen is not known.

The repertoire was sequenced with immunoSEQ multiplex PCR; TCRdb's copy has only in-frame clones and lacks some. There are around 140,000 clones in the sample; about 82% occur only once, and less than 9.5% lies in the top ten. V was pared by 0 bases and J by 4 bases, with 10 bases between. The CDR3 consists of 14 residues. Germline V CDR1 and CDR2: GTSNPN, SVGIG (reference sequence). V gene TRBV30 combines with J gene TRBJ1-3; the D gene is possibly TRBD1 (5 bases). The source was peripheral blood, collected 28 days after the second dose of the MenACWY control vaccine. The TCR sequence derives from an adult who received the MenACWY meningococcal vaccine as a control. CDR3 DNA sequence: TGTGCCTGGAGTGTAACGACAGACGGAAACACCATATATTTT. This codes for CAWSVTTDGNTIYF.